The clone carrying this T cell receptor (beta chain) was found a few times. Its cognate antigen is unknown. This record belongs to a study of T cells after yellow fever vaccination. Whole-study findings and limits: The presence of abundant clonotypes contaminating from the bulk population was possible in FACS-sorted repertoires. Among primary-vaccination clones, most reappeared after the booster, at about 95% for CD4 and more than 75% for CD8. The secondary response was weaker, and its peak arrived faster, on day 5 versus 15. Some clonotypes, a small share, were shared between CD4 and CD8 compartments.

TCRdb fed the 5' RACE reads into MiXCR, producing one record per CDR3 protein. The sample has roughly 190,000 distinct CDR3 sequences, about 11% seen once. Source: CD8+ T cells sorted from PBMCs, taken 15 days after the yellow fever booster vaccination. This receptor was taken from a man aged 18 to 30 who received the YFV17D yellow fever vaccine.

CDR3 region: CASRPWQMNTEAFF. CDR3 nucleotides: TGTGCCAGCAGACCCTGGCAGATGAACACTGAAGCTTTCTTT. This chain uses TRBV5-5 with TRBJ1-1; D gene ambiguous. Deletions cut 5 bases from V and 0 bases from J, with 11 bases between. Germline CDR1 is SGHKS and CDR2 is YYEKEE (reference sequence). The CDR3 contains 14 residues.